A single sample gave rise to the 24 T cell receptor beta chains below, sequenced in a study of T-cell reconstitution after alpha-beta-depleted transplantation in children. TCRbeta library preparation incorporated unique molecular identifiers. TCRdb passed the PCR reads through MiXCR, listing each CDR3 protein once. The sample yields more than 150,000 distinct CDR3 sequences, approximately 6.8% seen once. This material consisted of PBMCs from the stem cell graft donor, taken from the stem cell graft. The source is a human donor who donated a stem cell graft to a child with Wiskott-Aldrich syndrome.

The table lists this clonotype with many counts. The V call is TRBV30, the J call TRBJ2-6, with D possibly being TRBD2 (6 bases). The germline CDR1 and CDR2 sequences are GTSNPN and SVGIG (reference sequence). This CDR3 has 15 residues. The ends were cut back, 0 bases at V and 2 bases at J, with 8 bases in the middle. For the CDR3, the DNA is TGTGCCTGGAGTGTACGGGGGACTGGGGCCAACGTCCTGACTTTC. This sequence encodes CAWSVRGTGANVLTF.

This clonotype was recorded many times. This chain links TRBV9 with TRBJ2-5, with 7 bases identical to TRBD2. This CDR3 contains 15 residues. Germline V gives CDR1 SGDLS, CDR2 YYNGEE. The trim removed 4 bases at V and 5 bases at J, leaving 11 bases unmatched. The CDR3 loop reads CASSPTAGTTETQYF. CDR3 nucleotide sequence: TGTGCCAGCAGCCCCACGGCCGGGACTACGGAGACCCAGTACTTC.

V usage is TRBV18 and J usage is TRBJ2-1, with TRBD2 matching 8 bases. Trimming cost V 3 bases and J 7 bases; bases outside gene matches: 17. The CDR3 loop spans 18 amino acids. In germline, CDR1 is KGHSH, CDR2 LQKENI. CDR3 in DNA: TGTGCCAGCTCACCGCTTAGGGTAGCGGGATCTCTAAGGAATGAGCAGTTCTTC. It is translated as CASSPLRVAGSLRNEQFF.

This clonotype was detected ten times or more. This sequence joins TRBV12-3 or TRBV12-4 and TRBJ2-2, with TRBD1 matching over 9 bases. The CDR3 length is 15 residues. V was clipped by 5 bases and J by 6 bases; unmatched bases: 7. The CDR3 region has the DNA TGTGCCAGCAGTATCAGGACAGGGGATCCCGGGGAGCTGTTTTTT. Translation gives CASSIRTGDPGELFF.

This clonotype was seen ten or more times. The V call is TRBV14, the J call TRBJ1-1; D is unclear. The CDR3 contains 12 residues. Looked up from germline, CDR1 is SGHDN and CDR2 is FVKESK. Trimming removed 4 bases at V and 7 bases at J, with 10 bases between. CDR3 amino acids: CASSPGSLEAFF. CDR3 nucleotides: TGTGCCAGCAGCCCTGGCAGCCTTGAAGCTTTCTTT. The entire variable domain, with the rest obtained from reference TRBV14 and TRBJ1-1, is as follows: EAGVTQFPSHSVIEKGQTVTLRCDPISGHDNLYWYRRVMGKEIKFLLHFVKESKQDESGMPNNRFLAERTGGTYSTLKVQPAELEDSGVYFCASSPGSLEAFFGQGTRLTVV.

At least ten counts were recorded for this clonotype. The V and J genes are TRBV24-1 and TRBJ2-1, with 14 bases aligning to TRBD2. The CDR3 extends over 20 amino acids. V lost 4 bases to trimming and J lost 0 bases; unmatched junction nucleotides: 10. Germline V gene lookup returns CDR1 KGHDR and CDR2 SFDVKD. DNA of the CDR3: TGTGCCACCAGTGACTCAGGACTAGCGGGAGGATTAAGCTCCTACAATGAGCAGTTCTTC. This sequence encodes CATSDSGLAGGLSSYNEQFF.

This clonotype was counted ten times or more. The chain employs TRBV15 and TRBJ1-3; the D is unclear. The CDR3 contains 15 residues. V shed 0 bases and J shed 6 bases, with 12 bases lying between them. Germline assignment: CDR1 LNHNV and CDR2 YYDKDF (reference sequence). The chain's CDR3 is CATSRDRGAINTIYF. CDR3 nucleotides: TGTGCCACCAGCAGAGATCGGGGAGCGATAAACACCATATATTTT.

The V and J genes are TRBV28 and TRBJ2-1; D is possibly TRBD1 or TRBD2 (5 bases each). Germline V lookup: CDR1 MDHEN, CDR2 SYDVKM. This CDR3 region has 12 residues. V was pared by 6 bases and J by 9 bases, with 12 bases between. The CDR3 DNA is TGTGCCAGCAGCCCTATGGGGACTGAGCAGTTCTTC. This codes for CASSPMGTEQFF.

The chain uses TRBV2 and TRBJ2-3; D possibly corresponds to TRBD2 (5 bases). V lost 11 bases, J lost 6 bases, and 12 bases lay in between. Germline loops: CDR1 SNHLY, CDR2 FYNNEI. This CDR3 has 11 residues. CDR3 amino acids: CAPGSGDTQYF. CDR3 coding DNA: TGTGCCCCAGGTTCGGGGGATACGCAGTATTTT.

About this clonotype itself: One end of the junction does not line up with germline, which may come from a read error. The V gene is TRBV20-1, the J gene TRBJ2-1; 9 bases are a match to TRBD2. CDR1 is DFQATT and CDR2 is SNEGSKA in the germline V gene (reference sequence). The CDR3 sequence is 17 residues long. The CDR3 is CCATVGSGGSSYNEQFF. The CDR3 DNA sequence: TGCTGTGCTACGGTTGGTAGCGGGGGTAGCTCCTACAATGAGCAGTTCTTC.

The chain carries TRBV5-4 and TRBJ2-1, with TRBD1 matching 9 bases. CDR1 SGHNT and CDR2 YYREEE come from the germline V gene (reference sequence). J lost 10 bases, V lost 0 bases, and 5 bases had no gene match. The CDR3 spans 14 residues. CDR3: CASSLDRGRSEQFF. The CDR3 DNA reads TGTGCCAGCAGCTTGGACAGGGGGCGGTCGGAGCAGTTCTTC.

This clonotype was counted at least ten times. The J gene is TRBJ2-4, the V gene TRBV12-3 or TRBV12-4; no definite D call. CDR3 length: 15 amino acids. V was shortened by 2 bases and J by 0 bases, with 8 bases between the two germline ends. The CDR3 sequence is CASSLRRLAKNIQYF. The CDR3, as DNA: TGTGCCAGCAGTTTACGAAGGCTAGCCAAAAACATTCAGTACTTC.

This clonotype was detected ten times or more. The chain joins TRBV29-1 to TRBJ1-5; D may be TRBD1 (6 bases). Germline loops: CDR1 SQVTM, CDR2 ANQGSEA. This CDR3 spans 13 amino acids. Between the trimmed V and J ends, which lost 2 bases and 4 bases, there was a span of 9 bases. CDR3 sequence (DNA): TGCAGCGTTGAAACAGGGAATAATCAGCCCCAGCATTTT. This translates into CSVETGNNQPQHF. Complete variable domain (other parts from reference TRBV29-1 and TRBJ1-5): SAVISQKPSRDICQRGTSLTIQCQVDSQVTMMFWYRQQPGQSLTLIATANQGSEATYESGFVIDKFPISRPNLTFSTLTVSNMSPEDSSIYLCSVETGNNQPQHFGDGTRLSIL.

This clonotype was seen many times. The J gene is TRBJ1-2, the V gene TRBV25-1; a weak D match, TRBD1 (5 bases). Trimming pared 5 bases from V and 0 bases from J, leaving 13 bases between. CDR1 and CDR2 from the germline V gene are MGHDK and SYGVNS. The CDR3 has 15 amino acids. CDR3 sequence (DNA): TGTGCCAGCAGTCCATCAGGGTCAGCTAACTATGGCTACACCTTC. This sequence encodes CASSPSGSANYGYTF.

In this sample, this clonotype turned up many times. V is TRBV28 and J is TRBJ1-1; TRBD1 is a possible D gene (6 bases). This CDR3 has 15 residues. Germline values: CDR1 MDHEN, CDR2 SYDVKM. Deletions cut 3 bases from V and 5 bases from J, with 16 bases between. The CDR3, as DNA: TGTGCCAGCAGTTTCCCCCCCAAGGGGGGAACTGAAGCTTTCTTT. This encodes CASSFPPKGGTEAFF.

This clonotype has ten or more counts. In nucleotides, the CDR3 is TGTGCCAGCAGCTTCCCTGGGAGGGAGCAGTACTTC. As protein: CASSFPGREQYF. The chain uses TRBV7-9 and TRBJ2-7, with a weak D call TRBD2 (6 bases). Trimming cost V 3 bases and J 7 bases, with 10 bases left between them. This CDR3 spans 12 amino acids. In germline, CDR1 is SEHNR, CDR2 FQNEAQ (reference sequence).

There are many counts of this clonotype. The chain combines TRBV7-2 with TRBJ2-5, with D perhaps TRBD1 or TRBD2 (5 bases each). The CDR3 spans 15 residues. Germline V gene sequence: CDR1 SGHTA, CDR2 FQGNSA. Trimming left V 1 base short and J 6 bases short, with 15 bases between. CDR3 sequence (DNA): TGTGCCAGCAGCTTAGAATTGCAGGGACCACAGACCCAGTACTTC. Residues: CASSLELQGPQTQYF.

In this sample, this clonotype turned up many times. This chain joins TRBV5-1 and TRBJ2-3; 7 nucleotides align to TRBD1. The germline V gene has CDR1 SGHRS and CDR2 YFSETQ. The CDR3 sequence is 15 residues long. The J segment lost 0 bases and the V segment lost 4 bases, leaving 5 bases of the junction unmatched. The CDR3 protein is CASSPPGQSTDTQYF. The DNA for the CDR3 is TGCGCCAGCAGCCCCCCGGGACAGAGCACAGATACGCAGTATTTT.

This clonotype was seen ten or more times. V usage is TRBV12-3 or TRBV12-4 and J usage is TRBJ1-6; no firm D call. Between the trimmed V and J ends, which lost 6 bases and 3 bases, there was a span of 12 bases. CDR3 length equals 15 residues. CDR3 loop: CASSQLGFYNSPLHF. In DNA, the CDR3 is TGTGCCAGCAGCCAGTTAGGGTTCTATAATTCACCCCTCCACTTT.

Only a few counts were recorded for this clonotype. The chain joins TRBV6-1 to TRBJ1-5; TRBD1 aligns across 8 bases. Germline V lookup: CDR1 MNHNS, CDR2 SASEGT. V was clipped by 0 bases and J by 0 bases; unmatched bases: 7. The CDR3 runs 18 residues. This chain's CDR3 is CASSEASWDRLSNQPQHF. DNA of the CDR3: TGTGCCAGCAGTGAAGCCTCCTGGGACAGGCTTAGCAATCAGCCCCAGCATTTT.

This clonotype appeared many times. J is TRBJ2-5 and V is TRBV3-1, with D perhaps matching TRBD2 (5 bases). There are 14 residues in the CDR3. Trimming removed 8 bases at V and 1 base at J, with 14 bases between. Germline V lookup: CDR1 LGHDT, CDR2 YNNKEL (reference sequence). CDR3 in amino acids: CASQVGSSQETQYF. Here the CDR3 DNA reads TGTGCCAGCCAGGTAGGGAGTAGCCAAGAGACCCAGTACTTC.

This clonotype was observed at least ten times. V is TRBV5-1 and J is TRBJ1-2; D is uncertain. The CDR3 totals 13 residues. Germline loops: CDR1 SGHRS, CDR2 YFSETQ. Trimming removed 5 bases from V and 1 base from J, with 9 bases in between. The CDR3 loop reads CASSFSINYGYTF. CDR3 DNA sequence: TGCGCCAGCAGTTTTAGTATTAACTATGGCTACACCTTC.

This clonotype was observed many times. The V gene is TRBV9, the J gene TRBJ2-3; 8 bases align to TRBD2. Germline loops: CDR1 SGDLS, CDR2 YYNGEE. The CDR3 is 16 amino acids. After removal of 3 bases from V and 2 bases from J, the junction contained 8 bases not matched to a gene. CDR3 coding DNA: TGTGCCAGCAGCGGACAACTAGCGGCACTCACAGATACGCAGTATTTT. Translation: CASSGQLAALTDTQYF.

This clonotype appeared many times. The chain carries TRBV20-1 and TRBJ2-5; 7 nucleotides agree with TRBD2. The ends lost 6 bases at V and 4 bases at J; junction bases unmatched: 11. This CDR3 spans 14 amino acids. The germline V gene has CDR1 DFQATT and CDR2 SNEGSKA (reference sequence). The CDR3 loop is CSAPGGGMGETQYF. As DNA, the CDR3 is TGCAGTGCGCCTGGGGGGGGGATGGGAGAGACCCAGTACTTC.